The 20 T cell receptor beta chains given below trace back to one sample, sequenced in a study of regulatory T cells in long-lasting Graves disease. Building of the TCR beta libraries involved iRepertoire HTBI primers and Arm-PCR of CDR3 regions. TCRdb re-analysed the multiplex PCR reads in MiXCR, keeping a single row per CDR3 protein. Here the sample spans 420,000 or so distinct CDR3 sequences, 16% being singletons. Time point defined: newly diagnosed GD, antithyroid drugs for less than 3 months. There was RNA extracted from PBMCs, and the TCR library was made from it. In addition, the sample was reused for a study of T cells in Graves' hyperthyroidism and ophthalmopathy.

Sample: peripheral blood mononuclear cells (PBMCs), taken at new diagnosis, from a patient treated with antithyroid drugs. Receptors were obtained from a woman between 18 and 30 years old with Graves disease.

In this sample, this clonotype turned up many times. The rearrangement links TRBV20-1 to TRBJ2-7, with D perhaps being TRBD1 or TRBD2 (6 bases each). V lost 0 bases and J 6 bases, leaving 15 bases between the germline ends. Germline V gives CDR1 DFQATT, CDR2 SNEGSKA (reference sequence). The CDR3 is 14 residues long. CDR3 residues: CSARDRWGALEQYF. The CDR3 region has the DNA TGCAGTGCTAGAGATCGGTGGGGGGCCCTCGAGCAGTACTTC.

The chain recombines TRBV19 with TRBJ2-1; D possibly corresponds to TRBD1 (6 bases). This CDR3 region has 14 residues. Germline lookup yields CDR1 LNHDA and CDR2 SQIVND (reference sequence). The V end was cut by 1 base, the J end by 6 bases, with 10 bases between. Here the CDR3 DNA reads TGTGCCAGTAGTATAGTTTACAGGGTCAATGAGCAGTTCTTC. It codes for CASSIVYRVNEQFF.

This clonotype was found a few times. V and J are TRBV14 and TRBJ1-4; D is unclear. The V and J ends lost 4 bases and 5 bases respectively, with 14 bases between them. Germline CDR1 and CDR2: SGHDN and FVKESK. The CDR3 runs 15 residues. The CDR3, as DNA: TGTGCCAGCAGCCCCGGTGGATTGGGGAATGAAAAACTGTTTTTT. Translation gives CASSPGGLGNEKLFF.

In its sample, this clonotype was seen many times. The chain is built from TRBV7-9 and TRBJ2-3; D tentatively reads TRBD1 or TRBD2 (5 bases each). The CDR3 has 14 amino acids. CDR1 SEHNR and CDR2 FQNEAQ come from the germline V gene (reference sequence). Trimming left V 4 bases short and J 4 bases short, with 12 bases between. The CDR3 loop is CASSSGLGADTQYF. CDR3 nucleotide sequence: TGTGCCAGCAGCTCGGGCTTGGGGGCAGATACGCAGTATTTT.

J is TRBJ1-1 and V is TRBV5-6, with D perhaps TRBD1 (5 bases). The CDR3 is made up of 15 amino acids. Germline V gene data show CDR1 as SGHDT and CDR2 as YYEEEE. Trimming took 0 bases from V and 1 from J, leaving 10 bases between them. CDR3 residues: CASSLALGPNTEAFF. As DNA, the CDR3 is TGTGCCAGCAGCTTGGCCCTGGGGCCGAACACTGAAGCTTTCTTT.

This clonotype was observed many times. The rearrangement links TRBV7-8 to TRBJ2-5, with 8 bases fitting TRBD1. J gave up 2 bases and V 2 bases, and 4 bases lay outside the gene matches. The CDR3 has 15 residues. Germline V gives CDR1 SGHVS, CDR2 FQNEAQ. CDR3 sequence: CASSLTGTGQETQYF. DNA of the CDR3: TGTGCCAGCAGCTTAACCGGGACAGGACAAGAGACCCAGTACTTC.

This clonotype showed up just a few times. The V gene is TRBV4-1, the J gene TRBJ2-7, with D uncertain. Trimming stripped 4 bases from V and 6 bases from J, with 16 bases between. Germline V gives CDR1 MGHRA, CDR2 YSYEKL. This CDR3 has 14 residues. The CDR3 coding sequence is TGCGCCAGCAGCCCCTTCGTTACAGTGGGCGAGCAGTACTTC. Translating it yields CASSPFVTVGEQYF.

This clonotype has more than one count but fewer than ten. An end of the junction differs from the germline gene, which may be a read error. The chain is built from TRBV2 and TRBJ2-1, with 11 bases identical to TRBD2. The germline CDR1 and CDR2 sequences are SNHLY and FYNNEI. This CDR3 comprises 15 residues. CDR3 amino acids: CASRNGTSGVNEQLF. CDR3 sequence (DNA): TGTGCCAGCAGAAACGGGACTAGCGGAGTCAATGAGCAGCTCTTC.

This clonotype was counted only a few times. The chain uses TRBV6-5 and TRBJ1-5, with D possibly being TRBD1 (5 bases). CDR3 length equals 14 residues. V was pared by 4 bases and J by 5 bases, with 12 bases between. CDR1 is MNHEY and CDR2 is SVGAGI in the germline V gene. CDR3 sequence reads: CASSSRGEHQPQHF. CDR3 bases: TGTGCCAGCAGTTCAAGAGGGGAGCATCAGCCCCAGCATTTT.

The chain links TRBV5-6 to TRBJ2-1; 12 bases are shared with TRBD2. Germline V gene data show CDR1 as SGHDT and CDR2 as YYEEEE. Trimming removed 0 bases from V and 5 bases from J; junction bases left unmatched: 3. The CDR3 is 16 amino acids. The CDR3 coding sequence is TGTGCCAGCAGCTTGGGGACTAGCGGGACGAACAATGAGCAGTTCTTC. It translates to CASSLGTSGTNNEQFF.

This clonotype was counted at least ten times. The chain combines TRBV3-1 with TRBJ2-3; D gene unclear. Trimming stripped 3 bases from V and 2 bases from J, with 9 bases between. Germline V gives CDR1 LGHDT, CDR2 YNNKEL (reference sequence). This CDR3 comprises 14 residues. CDR3 DNA sequence: TGTGCCAGCAGCCATCAGGACCCCACAGATACGCAGTATTTT. Its translation is CASSHQDPTDTQYF.

This rearrangement joins TRBV7-9 to TRBJ2-1; 14 bases align to TRBD2. CDR3 size: 14 residues. Trimming took 5 bases from V and 11 from J; bases not matched to a gene: 5. Germline V CDR1 and CDR2: SEHNR, FQNEAQ (reference sequence). CDR3 DNA: TGTGCCAGCAGCCCTGGGACTAGCGGGAGTAAGCAGTTCTTC. Its protein is CASSPGTSGSKQFF.

This clonotype was seen at least ten times. This chain connects TRBV7-6 to TRBJ2-1, with 8 nucleotides matching TRBD2. This CDR3 contains 16 residues. CDR1 SGHVS and CDR2 FNYEAQ come from the germline V gene. Unmatched junction bases numbered 6, after V lost 1 base and J lost 4 bases. The CDR3 nucleotides are TGTGCCAGCAGCTTAGGTGGCGGGAGGACATACAATGAGCAGTTCTTC. Its translation: CASSLGGGRTYNEQFF.

This chain links TRBV6-5 with TRBJ2-5; no reliable D call. With 0 bases removed from V and 5 bases from J, the gap between germline ends came to 10 bases. Germline loops: CDR1 MNHEY, CDR2 SVGAGI. The CDR3 totals 14 residues. CDR3 residues: CASSYSRVLETQYF. The CDR3 DNA is TGTGCCAGCAGTTACTCAAGGGTTCTGGAGACCCAGTACTTC.

Ten or more counts support this clonotype. The chain links TRBV7-9 to TRBJ1-1; D is possibly TRBD1 (5 bases). The CDR3 sequence is 14 residues long. Per germline, CDR1 SEHNR and CDR2 FQNEAQ (reference sequence). V dropped 3 bases and J dropped 5 bases, with 13 bases sitting between them. The CDR3 protein is CASSFPTGETEAFF. The CDR3 DNA sequence: TGTGCCAGCAGCTTTCCCACGGGGGAGACTGAAGCTTTCTTT.

This clonotype was counted ten times or more. The chain carries TRBV20-1 and TRBJ2-1, with 10 bases lining up with TRBD2. The V gene's germline CDR1 is DFQATT and CDR2 SNEGSKA (reference sequence). The CDR3 covers 12 residues. V lost 5 bases to trimming and J lost 9 bases; unmatched junction nucleotides: 4. The CDR3 nucleotides are TGCAGTGCTCGTAGCGGGAGGACTGAGCAGTTCTTC. Amino acids: CSARSGRTEQFF.

The chain uses TRBV30 and TRBJ2-3; a possible D gene is TRBD2 (6 bases). Germline V lookup: CDR1 GTSNPN, CDR2 SVGIG (reference sequence). There are 15 residues in the CDR3. With 0 bases removed from V and 4 bases from J, the gap between germline ends came to 14 bases. The DNA of the CDR3 is TGTGCCTGGAGTGTACGGGGCGGGGCTGCAGATACGCAGTATTTT. Translating it yields CAWSVRGGAADTQYF.

The J gene is TRBJ1-2, the V gene TRBV12-5, with TRBD1 matching over 7 bases. CDR3 length: 21 amino acids. Looked up from germline, CDR1 is LGHNT and CDR2 is FRNRAP. Trimming at V came to 0 bases and at J to 6 bases, leaving 25 bases not matched to a gene. This CDR3 reads CASGLVQVPSAPGQTRHGYTF. The CDR3 region has the DNA TGTGCTAGTGGTTTGGTACAGGTACCGTCGGCGCCGGGACAGACAAGACATGGCTACACCTTC. The whole variable domain, filled in from reference TRBV12-5 and TRBJ1-2, reads DARVTQTPRHKVTEMGQEVTMRCQPILGHNTVFWYRQTMMQGLELLAYFRNRAPLDDSGMPKDRFSAEMPDATLATLKIQPSEPRDSAVYFCASGLVQVPSAPGQTRHGYTFGSGTRLTVV.

The chain recombines TRBV5-1 with TRBJ2-5, with D possibly TRBD2 on 5 matching bases. The germline V gene encodes CDR1 SGHRS and CDR2 YFSETQ. The CDR3 extends over 14 amino acids. The V end lost 0 bases, the J end lost 5 bases, and 11 bases lay between the germline ends. Here the CDR3 reads CASSLAGVWETQYF. CDR3 nucleotides: TGCGCCAGCAGCTTGGCCGGGGTTTGGGAGACCCAGTACTTC.

The chain joins TRBV5-1 to TRBJ2-7; 12 positions match TRBD2. Germline assignment: CDR1 SGHRS and CDR2 YFSETQ. CDR3 length equals 14 residues. With 6 bases clipped from V and 2 bases from J, the junction kept 3 bases outside the gene matches. The CDR3 bases are TGCGCCAGCAAATGGACTAGCGGGACCTACGAGCAGTACTTC. This sequence encodes CASKWTSGTYEQYF.